The rows below give T cell receptor beta chains drawn from one sample of a study of blood T cell repertoires in COVID-19. Some clones are missing from TCRdb's copy, which holds only in-frame ones; the method was immunoSEQ multiplex PCR. Here the sample spans hundreds of thousands of clones, approximately 84% being singletons. Sequenced input: peripheral blood. These receptors were obtained from a human donor in a cohort sampled during active COVID-19. CDR3s include the opening cysteine and the closing phenylalanine or tryptophan. The D gene is left open where the match is weak. Where a row states a size, it is once, few, many or the class of an expanded clone; other rows omit it.

>TRBJ2-3|TRBV11-2|NA|TRBD2|18
TGTGCCAGCAGCCGGACTAGCGGGGGCCCATTTTTCACAGATACGCAGTATTTT
CASSRTSGGPFFTDTQYF
>TRBJ1-3|TRBV9|NA|TRBD1|16
TGTGCCAGCAGCCCCGGACAGGGGATGGGGGGAAACACCATATATTTT
CASSPGQGMGGNTIYF
>TRBJ2-1|TRBV19|NA|NA|12
TGTGCCAGTAGTAACAACAACAATGAGCAGTTCTTC
CASSNNNNEQFF
>TRBJ2-3|TRBV28|NA|NA|15
TGTGCCAGCACCCCTCGGGGGTCGGGCACAGATACGCAGTATTTT
CASTPRGSGTDTQYF
>TRBJ2-7|TRBV5-4|NA|TRBD1|14
TGTGCCAGGTCAACAGGGGGAAGCTCCTACGAGCAGTACTTC
CARSTGGSSYEQYF
>TRBJ2-1|TRBV7-9|NA|TRBD2|17
TGTGCCAGCAGCACCGGGACTAGCGGGAGGATAGGGAATGAGCAGTTCTTC
CASSTGTSGRIGNEQFF
>TRBJ1-1|TRBV18|NA|NA|15
TGTGCCAGCTCACCAGGAACAGGGATGAACACTGAAGCTTTCTTT
CASSPGTGMNTEAFF
>TRBJ1-2|TRBV28|NA|NA|13
TGTGCCGAATCACCCGGAGGAAGAACGTCGTGGACCTTC
CAESPGGRTSWTF
>TRBJ2-4|TRBV7-2|NA|TRBD1|12
TGTGCCAGCAGTACAGGGGGGAACATTCAGTACTTC
CASSTGGNIQYF
>TRBJ1-2|TRBV18|few|NA|13
TGTGCCAGCTCACCCAGGGGAGACTATGGCTACACCTTC
CASSPRGDYGYTF
>TRBJ2-1|TRBV15|NA|TRBD1|15
TGTGCCACCAGCAGAGGACAGGGGGCCTACAATGAGCAGTTCTTC
CATSRGQGAYNEQFF
>TRBJ2-6|TRBV18|NA|TRBD1|20
TGTGCCAGCTCACCACTAAATCCCCGGACAGGACGCTCTGGGGCCAACGTCCTGACTTTC
CASSPLNPRTGRSGANVLTF
>TRBJ2-1|TRBV5-4|NA|TRBD1|17
TGTGCCAGCAGCTTGGGAAGTACAGGGGGCTTCGGCAATGAGCAGTTCTTC
CASSLGSTGGFGNEQFF
>TRBJ1-2|TRBV5-1|NA|NA|13
TGCGCCAGCAGCCGGACAGCTAACTATGGCTACACCTTC
CASSRTANYGYTF
>TRBJ2-7|TRBV28|NA|TRBD2|15
TGTGCCAGCAGTTTAGTAGCGGGGCCTACCTACGAGCAGTACTTC
CASSLVAGPTYEQYF
>TRBJ2-7|TRBV11-2|NA|NA|16
TGTGCCAGCAGCCAAATAGGGGCAGGACCCTCCTACGAGCAGTACTTC
CASSQIGAGPSYEQYF
>TRBJ2-7|TRBV3-1/TRBV3-2|NA|TRBD1|15
TGTGCCAGCAGCCCGATGGACAGGGTTTTCCACGAGCAGTACTTC
CASSPMDRVFHEQYF
>TRBJ2-7|TRBV18|NA|NA|11
TGTGCCAGCGGCGACAGCTACGAGCAGTACTTC
CASGDSYEQYF
>TRBJ1-1|TRBV28|NA|NA|13
TGTGCCAGCATTCTAACAGCGAACACTGAAGCTTTCTTT
CASILTANTEAFF
>TRBJ1-2|TRBV29-1|NA|TRBD1|14
TGCAGCGGAAAAACAGGGGCGTCGATCTATGGCTACACCTTC
CSGKTGASIYGYTF
>TRBJ1-2|TRBV18|NA|NA|14
TGTGCCAGCTCACCATTACAGACGGTCGATGGCTACACCTTC
CASSPLQTVDGYTF
>TRBJ2-3|TRBV29-1|NA|NA|15
TGCAGCGTGGCCCTCGGGACTTTAAGCACAGATACGCAGTATTTT
CSVALGTLSTDTQYF
>TRBJ2-3|TRBV29-1|NA|NA|11
TGCAGCGTTGACTTCACAGATACGCAGTATTTT
CSVDFTDTQYF
>TRBJ1-3|TRBV2|NA|NA|13
TGTGCCAGCAGGCTGGACAGCCAAGGCACCATATATTTT
CASRLDSQGTIYF
>TRBJ1-2|TRBV7-2|NA|NA|11
TGTGCCAGCAGTTATAGGGAGGGCTACACCTTC
CASSYREGYTF
>TRBJ1-3|TRBV6-5|NA|TRBD1|14
TGTGCCAGCAGTCGGACAGGGATCGGAAACACCATATATTTT
CASSRTGIGNTIYF
>TRBJ2-7|TRBV9|NA|NA|14
TGTGCCAGCAGCGTAGGCGCGGTCTCCTCCGAGCAGTACTTC
CASSVGAVSSEQYF
>TRBJ2-5|TRBV7-8|NA|TRBD2|16
TGTGCCAGCAGGAAAAACATAGCGGGAGAAGTAGAGACCCAGTACTTC
CASRKNIAGEVETQYF
>TRBJ1-2|TRBV3-1/TRBV3-2|many|TRBD1|13
TGTGCCAGCAGCGCACAGGGGGACTATGGCTACACCTTC
CASSAQGDYGYTF
>TRBJ2-1|TRBV27|once|TRBD1|20
TGTGCCAGCACCCGACGACAGGGAAGGAGCGGAACGGGCTCCTACAATGAGCAGTTCTTC
CASTRRQGRSGTGSYNEQFF
>TRBJ2-3|TRBV9|once|NA|15
TGTGCCAGCAGAGGGGGACCCCCTAGCCCAGATACGCAGTATTTT
CASRGGPPSPDTQYF
>TRBJ1-2|TRBV14|NA|NA|14
TGTGCCAGCAGCCAAGGTGGGACAAGGGCGCGATACACCTTC
CASSQGGTRARYTF
>TRBJ2-2|TRBV6-5|once|NA|14
TGTGCCAGCAAACCGGGGGTGAGGACCGGGGAGCTGTTTTTT
CASKPGVRTGELFF
>TRBJ1-1|TRBV4-3|once|NA|15
TGCGCCAGCAGCCAGGTCTTGACAGAAGTCACTGAAGCTTTCTTT
CASSQVLTEVTEAFF
>TRBJ2-2|TRBV2|NA|TRBD1|16
TGTGCCAGCAGCCCCGGGACAGCTCTGAACACCGGGGAGCTGTTTTTT
CASSPGTALNTGELFF
>TRBJ2-1|TRBV20-1|once|NA|10
TGCGTTAGACTCCCGGGAGCGGAGTTCTTC
CVRLPGAEFF
>TRBJ2-5|TRBV6-2/TRBV6-3|NA|TRBD2|14
TGTGCCAGCAGTTACCCGGGACTAGCGGAGACCCAGTACTTC
CASSYPGLAETQYF
>TRBJ2-5|TRBV29-1|NA|TRBD2|14
TGCAGCGTTGAAGCTCCGGGGAGGGGAGAGACCCAGTACTTC
CSVEAPGRGETQYF
>TRBJ2-7|TRBV18|NA|NA|12
TGTGCCAGCTCACCTTCGAGGGACGAGCAGTACTTC
CASSPSRDEQYF
>TRBJ2-3|TRBV4-3|NA|NA|14
TGCGCCAGCAGCCAAGCCCCCTCGAGGGATACGCAGTATTTT
CASSQAPSRDTQYF
>TRBJ1-2|TRBV2|NA|TRBD1|14
TGTGCCAGCAGCGACCAGGGGGCTGGGAGTGGCTACACCTTC
CASSDQGAGSGYTF
>TRBJ1-5|TRBV27|NA|NA|12
TGTGCCAGCAGCCGGACAAATCAGCCCCAGCATTTT
CASSRTNQPQHF
>TRBJ1-3|TRBV4-1|NA|NA|15
TGCGCCAGCAGCCAATGGGACTCCTCTGGAAACACCATATATTTT
CASSQWDSSGNTIYF
>TRBJ1-3|TRBV18|NA|TRBD1|17
TGTGCCAGCTCACCACCGGGACAGGTCGTCTCTGGAAACACCATATATTTT
CASSPPGQVVSGNTIYF
>TRBJ2-1|TRBV6-1|NA|NA|15
TGTGCCAGCAGTGAAGACTACCTTCCCTACAATGAGCAGTTCTTC
CASSEDYLPYNEQFF
>TRBJ1-1|TRBV2|NA|TRBD1|14
TGTGCCAGCAGTGAATCACGGGGCTGGGACAGGGCGATATTT
CASSESRGWDRAIF
>TRBJ1-5|TRBV6-6|NA|NA|13
TGTGCCAGCAGTAGACAAGACAATCAGCCCCAGCATTTT
CASSRQDNQPQHF
>TRBJ2-5|TRBV13|NA|TRBD2|15
TGTGCCAGCAGCACCCCCGGGGGGGCCCAAGAGACCCAGTACTTC
CASSTPGGAQETQYF
>TRBJ1-5|TRBV30|NA|TRBD1|15
TGTGCCTGGAAGAGGGGTGACAGGGTCAATCAGCCCCAGCATTTT
CAWKRGDRVNQPQHF